Detailed here is one T cell receptor beta chain. The antigen is not known. The sample is drawn from a study of shared clonotypes between healthy human individuals. Study-level background: The donor group consisted of two women and three men, aged 18 to 49.

The CDR3 extends over 13 amino acids. Unmatched junction bases numbered 6, after V lost 10 bases and J lost 4 bases. From germline, CDR1 is MRHNA and CDR2 SNTAGT. Sequencing used immunoSEQ multiplex PCR; TCRdb keeps in-frame clones, though not all of them. This table has roughly 2 million clones, around 95% appearing once. Study-level results: The researchers took only blood, and tissue repertoires probably look different.

Material: naive CD4+ T cells sorted from blood. Specified subset: CD45RA+ positively selected. This receptor was obtained from a man between 18 and 29 years old in good health. The V gene is TRBV6-4, the J gene TRBJ2-1; 8 bases map to TRBD1. CDR3 nucleotide sequence: TGTGCCACCAAGGACAGGGCTTACAATGAGCAGTTCTTC. Amino acids: CATKDRAYNEQFF.